Reported below is one T cell receptor (beta chain). Its specificity is unknown. Other DNA sequences in the sample encode the same CDR3. Genomic DNA of each subset was evenly split across several immunoSEQ plates. Profiling relied on immunoSEQ multiplex PCR, and the TCRdb table lists in-frame clones only, not all of them. The sample lists 2 million to 2.5 million clones, about 95% occurring once. This entry is derived from a study of shared clonotypes between healthy human individuals. At the level of the study: The study used three CD4 naive, three CD4 memory, two CD8 naive and one CD8 memory plate per donor. Study observations and caveats: A small donor pool kept down the genetic and exposure-history diversity that was represented. It was expected that sequencing depth would affect clonotype sharing among donors.

CDR1 and CDR2 (germline): SGHAT, FQNNGV. The CDR3 has 15 residues. The V gene end was trimmed by 1 base and the J gene end by 3 bases; junction bases not matched to a gene: 6. Terminally differentiated effector memory CD45RA+ cells were excluded by CCR7 positive selection of CD45RO-negative cells. V is TRBV11-2 and J is TRBJ2-7, with 7 positions matching TRBD2. This sequence was found in a man aged 18 to 29 in good health. The source material was naive CD8+ T cells sorted from blood. This CDR3 reads CASSLGLAGVYEQYF. The CDR3 nucleotides are TGTGCCAGCAGCTTAGGGTTAGCGGGTGTCTACGAGCAGTACTTC. Together with reference TRBV11-2 and TRBJ2-7, the CDR3 gives the full variable domain: EAGVAQSPRYKIIEKRQSVAFWCNPISGHATLYWYQQILGQGPKLLIQFQNNGVVDDSQLPKDRFSAERLKGVDSTLKIQPAKLEDSAVYLCASSLGLAGVYEQYFGPGTRLTVT.